The entry below describes one TCR beta chain. This specimen belongs to a study of blood T cell repertoires in COVID-19. Looked up from germline, CDR1 is LNHDA and CDR2 is SQIVND (reference sequence). Trimming pared 5 bases from V and 4 bases from J, leaving 11 bases between. This CDR3 comprises 14 residues. The protocol was immunoSEQ multiplex PCR, while the TCRdb copy is restricted to in-frame clones and leaves out a portion. This sample has approximately 65,000 clones, with roughly 80% found just once. The source is a man aged 55-75 years with acute or convalescent COVID-19. Sequencing input: peripheral blood. The rearrangement joins TRBV19 to TRBJ1-4; D not resolved. CDR3 residues: CASSSAEINEKLFF. For the CDR3, the DNA is TGTGCCAGTAGTTCCGCGGAGATTAATGAAAAACTGTTTTTT.